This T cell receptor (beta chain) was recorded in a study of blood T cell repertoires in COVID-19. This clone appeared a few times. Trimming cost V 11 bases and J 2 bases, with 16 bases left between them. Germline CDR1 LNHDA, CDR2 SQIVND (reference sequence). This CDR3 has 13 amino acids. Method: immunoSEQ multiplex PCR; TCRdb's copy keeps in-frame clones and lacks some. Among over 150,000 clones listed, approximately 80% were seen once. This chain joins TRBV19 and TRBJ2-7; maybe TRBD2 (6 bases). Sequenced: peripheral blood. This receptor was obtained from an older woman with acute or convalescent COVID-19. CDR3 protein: CAAAPSGAYEQYF. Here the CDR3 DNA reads TGTGCCGCCGCTCCATCGGGAGCCTACGAGCAGTACTTC.